This is a list of T cell receptor beta chains from one sample in a study of T cell responses to AZD1222 COVID-19 vaccine. The data were produced by immunoSEQ multiplex PCR, yet TCRdb's version contains in-frame clones alone and is incomplete. The table has about 130,000 clones, 70% to 90% seen once. The sample was peripheral blood, taken on day 0 of AZD1222 vaccination. The receptors here all came from an adult in good health. Each CDR3 is given with its conserved first and last residue. Each record gives: V gene, J gene, clone size, D gene, CDR3 DNA, CDR3 protein. A D gene is named only where the DNA matches it firmly. Expanded clones get a size class; other rows say once, few or many, or leave the size out.

V: TRBV7-6; J: TRBJ1-2; size: -; D: -; DNA: TGTGCCAGCAGCGCGGGATCGGGGCTGGCCTATGGCTACACCTTC; CDR3: CASSAGSGLAYGYTF
V: TRBV27; J: TRBJ1-1; size: -; D: TRBD1; DNA: TGTGCCAGCGGCTGGACAGGGGTCCTGAACACTGAAGCTTTCTTT; CDR3: CASGWTGVLNTEAFF
V: TRBV5-4; J: TRBJ2-7; size: few; D: -; DNA: TGTGCCAGCAGCTCCCTTGGCCAGGGAGACTCCTACGAGCAGTACTTC; CDR3: CASSSLGQGDSYEQYF
V: TRBV6-6; J: TRBJ2-7; size: -; D: -; DNA: TGTGCCAGCAGTCTCCCCACCCGGGGCCACTATACTGACGAGCAGTACTTC; CDR3: CASSLPTRGHYTDEQYF
V: TRBV5-4; J: TRBJ2-1; size: -; D: -; DNA: TGTGCCAGCAGCCGACCCCGAAATGAGCAGTTCTTC; CDR3: CASSRPRNEQFF
V: TRBV11-2; J: TRBJ1-4; size: once; D: -; DNA: TGTGCCAGCAGCTTAGGAGGGTTTAGGGAAAAACTGTTTTTT; CDR3: CASSLGGFREKLFF
V: TRBV18; J: TRBJ1-1; size: -; D: -; DNA: TGTGCCAGCTCACCCGGACGCGGTGACACTGAAGCTTTCTTT; CDR3: CASSPGRGDTEAFF
V: TRBV6-2/TRBV6-3; J: TRBJ2-7; size: -; D: TRBD2; DNA: TGTGCCAGCAGTTACGGCGGGAGGGCCTTCGAGCAGTACTTC; CDR3: CASSYGGRAFEQYF
V: TRBV18; J: TRBJ2-7; size: -; D: -; DNA: TGTGCCAGCTCTCCCTGGGCGCAGGGGGGTAACGAGCAGTACTTC; CDR3: CASSPWAQGGNEQYF
V: TRBV19; J: TRBJ1-6; size: -; D: -; DNA: TGTGCCAGTAGTATAGTCCCAGGGCGATCTTCACCCCTCCACTTT; CDR3: CASSIVPGRSSPLHF
V: TRBV5-5; J: TRBJ2-7; size: -; D: TRBD2; DNA: TGTGCCAGCAGCTTGGTGTCTAGCGGTACCTACGAGCAGTACTTC; CDR3: CASSLVSSGTYEQYF
V: TRBV5-8; J: TRBJ2-7; size: -; D: -; DNA: TGTGCCAGCAGCTTTTACCCGACTAGTTACGAGCAGTACTTC; CDR3: CASSFYPTSYEQYF
V: TRBV25-1; J: TRBJ1-2; size: once; D: -; DNA: TGTGCCAGCAGTGAAAGGGGCGACAAGACCAATTCTAACTATGGCTACACCTTC; CDR3: CASSERGDKTNSNYGYTF
V: TRBV7-2; J: TRBJ2-2; size: few; D: TRBD1; DNA: TGTGCCAGCAGCTGGGGGAACAGGGGTTATGTTGCCGGGGAGCTGTTTTTT; CDR3: CASSWGNRGYVAGELFF
V: TRBV24-1; J: TRBJ2-5; size: -; D: TRBD2; DNA: TGTGCCACCAGTGATTCGACCGGGACTAGCGGGGAGTTAGGAGAGACCCAGTACTTC; CDR3: CATSDSTGTSGELGETQYF
V: TRBV5-4; J: TRBJ2-5; size: -; D: TRBD2; DNA: TGTGCCAGCAGCTCGGGCACTAGCGGGTCGGGAGAGACCCAGTACTTC; CDR3: CASSSGTSGSGETQYF
V: TRBV28; J: TRBJ1-1; size: few; D: TRBD1; DNA: TGTGCCAGCAGTTTCTACAGGGGGCGGGGAGCTTTCTTT; CDR3: CASSFYRGRGAFF
V: TRBV9; J: TRBJ2-1; size: -; D: -; DNA: TGTGCCAGCAGCCCCCTGGGGAATGGGGTTTACAATGAGCAGTTCTTC; CDR3: CASSPLGNGVYNEQFF
V: TRBV5-4; J: TRBJ2-7; size: -; D: -; DNA: TGTGCCAGCAGCTACCCCTCCTCCTACGAGCAGTACTTC; CDR3: CASSYPSSYEQYF
V: TRBV19; J: TRBJ2-2; size: -; D: -; DNA: TGTGCCAGTAGTAATCTTTTGGGCTCGAGTGTGGGCACCGGGGAGCTGTTTTTT; CDR3: CASSNLLGSSVGTGELFF
V: TRBV5-6; J: TRBJ2-1; size: -; D: TRBD1; DNA: TGTGCCAGCAGCTTGGTTTATTCGGGACAGGGTTACAATGAGCAGTTCTTC; CDR3: CASSLVYSGQGYNEQFF
V: TRBV2; J: TRBJ2-1; size: once; D: TRBD2; DNA: TGTGCCGGAATAGCGGGAGTTATCTACAATGAGCAGTTCTTC; CDR3: CAGIAGVIYNEQFF
V: TRBV19; J: TRBJ1-2; size: -; D: -; DNA: TGTGCCAGTAGTAGCTCCGGGGGAGCTAACTATGGCTACACCTTC; CDR3: CASSSSGGANYGYTF
V: TRBV30; J: TRBJ2-5; size: -; D: TRBD2; DNA: TGTGCCGCCCCGCTAGCGGGAGGGGAGACCCAGTACTTC; CDR3: CAAPLAGGETQYF
V: TRBV7-6; J: TRBJ1-1; size: -; D: -; DNA: TGTGCCAGCAGCGCCCGACAGCGTCAGAACACTGAAGCTTTCTTT; CDR3: CASSARQRQNTEAFF
V: TRBV19; J: TRBJ1-1; size: -; D: -; DNA: TGTGCCAGTAGTGATGGGACATTGAACACTGAAGCTTTCTTT; CDR3: CASSDGTLNTEAFF
V: TRBV25-1; J: TRBJ2-3; size: -; D: -; DNA: TGTGCCAGCAGTCTGGGACCAGTTAGCACAGATACGCAGTATTTT; CDR3: CASSLGPVSTDTQYF
V: TRBV29-1; J: TRBJ1-2; size: -; D: TRBD1; DNA: TGCAGCGTTGGCGCAGGGGGGCATGGCTACACCTTC; CDR3: CSVGAGGHGYTF
V: TRBV5-1; J: TRBJ1-1; size: -; D: -; DNA: TGCGCCAGCAGCTTGGAGGGGGTTCGGGGGAACACTGAAGCTTTCTTT; CDR3: CASSLEGVRGNTEAFF
V: TRBV29-1; J: TRBJ2-7; size: -; D: TRBD1; DNA: TGCAGCGTTGGAAGACAGGGGAATTCCGACGAGCAGTACTTC; CDR3: CSVGRQGNSDEQYF
V: TRBV3-1/TRBV3-2; J: TRBJ1-1; size: -; D: -; DNA: TGTGCCAGCAGCCAGGGAGTCGGAAAAACTGAAGCTTTCTTT; CDR3: CASSQGVGKTEAFF
V: TRBV6-5; J: TRBJ2-4; size: few; D: TRBD1; DNA: TGTGCCAGCAGGGGAAGACAGGGGGCGCGTGAGGTTCAGTACTTC; CDR3: CASRGRQGAREVQYF
V: TRBV2; J: TRBJ2-7; size: few; D: -; DNA: TGTGCCAGCAGTGAACCCTTTACCTACGAGCAGTACTTC; CDR3: CASSEPFTYEQYF
V: TRBV6-6; J: TRBJ2-7; size: -; D: -; DNA: TGTGCCAGCAGTTACTCGAGGTACCGCCCGGAGTACTTC; CDR3: CASSYSRYRPEYF
V: TRBV18; J: TRBJ1-2; size: -; D: TRBD1; DNA: TGTGCCAGCTCAGACCGGGACAGGGTAGGAAGTTCTGGCTACACCTTC; CDR3: CASSDRDRVGSSGYTF
V: TRBV5-1; J: TRBJ2-1; size: -; D: TRBD2; DNA: TGCGCCAGCAGCCCCCTGACGGGGGGGGTTAATGAGCAGTTCTTC; CDR3: CASSPLTGGVNEQFF
V: TRBV5-6; J: TRBJ1-2; size: -; D: TRBD1; DNA: TGTGCCAGCAGCCCCCGACAGGGGGCGCACAGAGGCTACACCTTC; CDR3: CASSPRQGAHRGYTF
V: TRBV11-2; J: TRBJ1-2; size: -; D: -; DNA: TGTGCCAGCAGGGATTATGGCTACACCTTC; CDR3: CASRDYGYTF
V: TRBV21-1; J: TRBJ2-7; size: -; D: -; DNA: TGTGCCAGCAGCAGACTAGCGGGAGTTCCCGGCTACGAGCAGTACTTC; CDR3: CASSRLAGVPGYEQYF
V: TRBV5-3; J: TRBJ2-7; size: -; D: -; DNA: TGTGCCAGAAGTCCTCTCGGGCCCTACGAGCAGTACTTC; CDR3: CARSPLGPYEQYF
V: TRBV6-5; J: TRBJ1-2; size: -; D: -; DNA: TGTGCCAGCAGTTCCCGGGGCAGGCCCGCCTATGGCTACACCTTC; CDR3: CASSSRGRPAYGYTF
V: TRBV6-5; J: TRBJ1-1; size: -; D: TRBD1; DNA: TGTGCCAGCAGTTACGAGCACAGGGGAACTGAAGCTTTCTTT; CDR3: CASSYEHRGTEAFF
V: TRBV30; J: TRBJ1-1; size: -; D: -; DNA: TGTGCCTGGAGTTATCGCGACAGGTTGGGCACTGAAGCTTTCTTT; CDR3: CAWSYRDRLGTEAFF
V: TRBV18; J: TRBJ2-7; size: -; D: -; DNA: TGTGCCAGCTCCAGTATGGGCGGGTACGAGCAGTACTTC; CDR3: CASSSMGGYEQYF
V: TRBV7-9; J: TRBJ2-1; size: -; D: TRBD2; DNA: TGTGCCAGCAGCGACTCGGGAGGAGGGGAGCAGTTCTTC; CDR3: CASSDSGGGEQFF
V: TRBV19; J: TRBJ2-1; size: -; D: TRBD2; DNA: TGTGCCAGTAGTATAGGGACTAGCGGGCTCTCCTACAATGAGCAGTTCTTC; CDR3: CASSIGTSGLSYNEQFF
V: TRBV7-2; J: TRBJ2-2; size: -; D: TRBD2; DNA: TGTGCCAGCAGCTTCGGGACTAGCGGGAGAAGGGGGGAGCTGTTTTTT; CDR3: CASSFGTSGRRGELFF
V: TRBV6-5; J: TRBJ1-1; size: few; D: -; DNA: TGTGCCAGCAGCCCATCAGGGAGGGGTGAAGCTTTCTTT; CDR3: CASSPSGRGEAFF
V: TRBV21-1; J: TRBJ2-5; size: -; D: -; DNA: -; CDR3: CASQPRYGCRETQYF
V: TRBV5-1; J: TRBJ2-1; size: -; D: -; DNA: TGCGCCAGCAGCTCTCGGGACTCCGAACCCCAGCGGGAGCAGTTCTTC; CDR3: CASSSRDSEPQREQFF
V: TRBV18; J: TRBJ1-1; size: -; D: -; DNA: TGTGCCAGCTCACTGGTTACGGGTCGGGCCACTGAAGCTTTCTTT; CDR3: CASSLVTGRATEAFF
V: TRBV18; J: TRBJ1-1; size: -; D: -; DNA: TGTGCCAGCTCAGAGTCAGGGGTTGAAGCTTTCTTT; CDR3: CASSESGVEAFF
V: TRBV5-1; J: TRBJ2-2; size: -; D: TRBD2; DNA: TGCGCCAGCAGCTTGGTATTAGCGGGAGCGGACACCGGGGAGCTGTTTTTT; CDR3: CASSLVLAGADTGELFF